The clone carrying this TCR beta chain was recorded only once. CDR1 is SGHVS and CDR2 is FNYEAQ in the germline V gene. This CDR3 spans 15 amino acids. The V gene end was trimmed by 6 bases and the J gene end by 4 bases; junction bases not matched to a gene: 8. The data were produced by immunoSEQ multiplex PCR, yet TCRdb's version contains in-frame clones alone and is incomplete. The repertoire holds over 110,000 clones, with 85% to 90% as singletons. The record originates from a study of cytomegalovirus exposure and HLA in healthy donors. Sequenced: PBMCs. The chain is built from TRBV7-6 and TRBJ2-1; 8 positions agree with TRBD2. The receptor was isolated from a man between 18 and 35 years old in good health and CMV-seropositive. The CDR3 sequence: CASSPEAGGYNEQFF. Written as DNA, the CDR3 is TGTGCCAGCAGTCCCGAGGCGGGAGGTTACAATGAGCAGTTCTTC. Looking up the rest from reference TRBV7-6 and TRBJ2-1 gives the full variable domain: GAGVSQSPRYKVTKRGQDVALRCDPISGHVSLYWYRQALGQGPEFLTYFNYEAQQDKSGLPNDRFSAERPEGSISTLTIQRTEQRDSAMYRCASSPEAGGYNEQFFGPGTRLTVL.